These 30 T cell receptor beta chains share one sample of origin, sequenced in a study of blood T cell repertoires in COVID-19. Here immunoSEQ multiplex PCR was the method, and the copy in TCRdb shows in-frame clones only, minus some. The table has some 360,000 clones, roughly 86% seen once. The sequencing sample was made of peripheral blood. The receptors here all came from a woman in her sixties with COVID-19, enrolled during active disease.

This chain connects TRBV7-9 to TRBJ1-6, with 9 positions matching TRBD1. CDR1 and CDR2 from the germline V gene are SEHNR and FQNEAQ (reference sequence). V was clipped by 4 bases and J by 7 bases; unmatched bases: 14. The CDR3 runs 18 residues. The CDR3 loop is CASSSPGSGTGLNSPLHF. The CDR3 DNA reads as TGTGCCAGCAGCTCCCCGGGGTCCGGGACAGGGTTAAATTCACCCCTCCACTTT.

V usage is TRBV19 and J usage is TRBJ2-1, with D perhaps TRBD2 (6 bases). Trimming stripped 7 bases from V and 5 bases from J, with 18 bases between. Germline assignment: CDR1 LNHDA and CDR2 SQIVND (reference sequence). CDR3 length: 15 amino acids. The CDR3 sequence: CASTPRRAENNEQFF. For the CDR3, the DNA is TGTGCCAGTACGCCCCGGAGGGCGGAGAACAATGAGCAGTTCTTC. Full variable domain (outside the CDR3, taken from reference TRBV19 and TRBJ2-1): DGGITQSPKYLFRKEGQNVTLSCEQNLNHDAMYWYRQDPGQGLRLIYYSQIVNDFQKGDIAEGYSVSREKKESFPLTVTSAQKNPTAFYLCASTPRRAENNEQFFGPGTRLTVL.

This chain joins TRBV3-1 (or the pseudogene TRBV3-2) and TRBJ2-4, with D perhaps matching TRBD1 (6 bases). The germline gives CDR1 LGHDT, CDR2 YNNKEL (reference sequence). Trimming pared 6 bases from V and 2 bases from J, leaving 11 bases between. CDR3 size: 14 residues. The CDR3 DNA reads TGTGCCAGCAGTAGCAGGGGTTCCAAAAACATTCAGTACTTC. Protein: CASSSRGSKNIQYF.

The V call is TRBV12-3 or TRBV12-4, the J call TRBJ2-7; D ambiguous. Trimming removed 6 bases at V and 2 bases at J, with 8 bases between. The CDR3 has 12 amino acids. The CDR3 spells CASRRDAYEQYF. In nucleotides, the CDR3 is TGTGCCAGCAGACGAGATGCCTACGAGCAGTACTTC.

The chain carries TRBV9 and TRBJ1-2, with D perhaps TRBD1 (5 bases). CDR3 size: 16 residues. The V and J ends lost 4 bases and 7 bases respectively, with 23 bases between them. The germline V gene has CDR1 SGDLS and CDR2 YYNGEE. DNA of the CDR3: TGTGCCAGCAGCCCCACCCAGGGTATGATGACCTCTGGCTACACCTTC. The encoded protein is CASSPTQGMMTSGYTF.

The chain links TRBV7-8 to TRBJ2-7; 9 bases align to TRBD1. Trimming removed 6 bases from V and 4 bases from J; junction bases left unmatched: 7. Germline V lookup: CDR1 SGHVS, CDR2 FQNEAQ. There are 14 residues in the CDR3. This CDR3 is CASSRRDRAYEQYF. CDR3 coding DNA: TGTGCCAGCAGTCGCCGGGACAGGGCTTACGAGCAGTACTTC. The whole variable domain, filled in from reference TRBV7-8 and TRBJ2-7, reads GAGVSQSPRYKVAKRGQDVALRCDPISGHVSLFWYQQALGQGPEFLTYFQNEAQLDKSGLPSDRFFAERPEGSVSTLKIQRTQQEDSAVYLCASSRRDRAYEQYFGPGTRLTVT.

The chain carries TRBV7-2 and TRBJ2-5; D unclear. V lost 4 bases and J 4 bases, leaving 7 bases between the germline ends. The germline V gene has CDR1 SGHTA and CDR2 FQGNSA. The CDR3 has 12 residues. CDR3 sequence: CASSSGRETQYF. The CDR3 DNA follows: TGTGCCAGCAGCTCCGGTAGAGAGACCCAGTACTTC.

The V call is TRBV7-2, the J call TRBJ1-1; possibly TRBD1 for D (5 bases). CDR1 SGHTA and CDR2 FQGNSA come from the germline V gene. This CDR3 region has 14 residues. V gave up 2 bases and J gave up 3 bases, with 10 bases separating them. The CDR3 sequence is CASSLIRGDTEAFF. The CDR3 DNA sequence: TGTGCCAGCAGCTTAATCCGGGGGGACACTGAAGCTTTCTTT.

This clone was found once. The chain couples TRBV6-5 to TRBJ1-5; no clear D gene. Trimming took off 6 bases at V and 4 bases at J, with 10 bases between the two ends. Per the germline V gene, CDR1 is MNHEY and CDR2 is SVGAGI. The CDR3 runs 13 residues. The CDR3: CASRELANQPQHF. The CDR3 region has the DNA TGTGCCAGCAGGGAGTTGGCGAATCAGCCCCAGCATTTT.

The chain carries TRBV5-1 and TRBJ1-2; D not certain. The CDR3 is 12 residues long. Germline-derived CDR1 and CDR2 are SGHRS and YFSETQ. Trimming left V 5 bases short and J 4 bases short, with 9 bases between. The CDR3 DNA follows: TGCGCCAGCAGTCTAGGCTCCTATGGCTACACCTTC. Its protein product is CASSLGSYGYTF. Variable domain in full (rest from reference TRBV5-1 and TRBJ1-2): KAGVTQTPRYLIKTRGQQVTLSCSPISGHRSVSWYQQTPGQGLQFLFEYFSETQRNKGNFPGRFSGRQFSNSRSEMNVSTLELGDSALYLCASSLGSYGYTFGSGTRLTVV.

J is TRBJ2-5 and V is TRBV5-5, with TRBD2 as a possible D gene (5 bases). CDR1 SGHKS and CDR2 YYEKEE come from the germline V gene (reference sequence). The CDR3 is 14 residues long. V gave up 4 bases and J gave up 2 bases, with 12 bases separating them. CDR3 sequence reads: CASSIGLGQETQYF. The CDR3 bases are TGTGCCAGCAGCATAGGACTGGGACAAGAGACCCAGTACTTC.

J is TRBJ2-7 and V is TRBV15; 7 nucleotides agree with TRBD2. The CDR3 sequence is 16 residues long. From germline, CDR1 is LNHNV and CDR2 YYDKDF (reference sequence). V was pared by 0 bases and J by 4 bases, with 9 bases of the junction left unmatched. The CDR3 sequence is CATSRDLVAGDYEQYF. Written as DNA, the CDR3 is TGTGCCACCAGCAGAGATTTGGTAGCGGGCGATTACGAGCAGTACTTC.

J is TRBJ2-2 and V is TRBV7-9; 9 nucleotides line up with TRBD1. The CDR3 is 15 residues long. With 0 bases clipped from V and 7 bases from J, the junction kept 3 bases outside the gene matches. Germline V gene lookup returns CDR1 SEHNR and CDR2 FQNEAQ (reference sequence). The CDR3 coding sequence is TGTGCCAGCAGCTTAGCACAGGGGGCGGTCGGGGAGCTGTTTTTT. Translating it yields CASSLAQGAVGELFF.

The V call is TRBV19, the J call TRBJ2-2, with 7 bases identical to TRBD1. CDR1 and CDR2 (germline): LNHDA, SQIVND (reference sequence). CDR3 length equals 16 residues. V dropped 3 bases and J dropped 6; count of bases not matched to a gene: 10. Here the CDR3 DNA reads TGTGCCAGTAGTATCCCCCCCGACAGGGCAGCCGGGGAGCTGTTTTTT. Amino acids: CASSIPPDRAAGELFF.

The count of this clone is one. V and J are TRBV24-1 and TRBJ1-2; 7 nucleotides agree with TRBD1. Germline CDR1 reads KGHDR; CDR2 reads SFDVKD. V trimming: 5 bases; J trimming: 8 bases; junction bases outside the gene matches: 7. The CDR3 sequence is 13 residues long. CDR3 protein: CATSGGQVGGYTF. The CDR3 DNA follows: TGTGCCACCAGTGGAGGACAGGTCGGCGGCTACACCTTC.

The chain is built from TRBV7-8 and TRBJ1-2; tentative D call: TRBD1 (6 bases). Trimming took 7 bases from V and 3 from J, leaving 18 bases between them. CDR3 length: 15 amino acids. CDR1 is SGHVS and CDR2 is FQNEAQ in the germline V gene. For the CDR3, the DNA is TGTGCCAGCAACACAGTTACAGGGATGGACTATGGCTACACCTTC. Translated, it gives CASNTVTGMDYGYTF.

The V call is TRBV3-1 (or the pseudogene TRBV3-2), the J call TRBJ1-2; 7 bases align to TRBD1. Per the germline V gene, CDR1 is LGHDT and CDR2 is YNNKEL (reference sequence). Unmatched junction bases numbered 8, after V lost 6 bases and J lost 4 bases. This CDR3 region has 14 residues. The CDR3 region has the DNA TGTGCCAGCAGTCAGCGACAGGGCCCCTATGGCTACACCTTC. As protein: CASSQRQGPYGYTF.

The chain has TRBV28 and TRBJ1-1, with TRBD1 matching 7 bases. The CDR3 is 16 amino acids. V lost 5 bases, J lost 8 bases, and 17 bases stayed unmatched. In germline, CDR1 is MDHEN, CDR2 SYDVKM. The CDR3 sequence: CASSTDRVWGKSEAFF. The DNA for the CDR3 is TGTGCCAGCAGTACAGACAGGGTCTGGGGGAAGTCCGAAGCTTTCTTT. The whole variable domain, remainder taken from reference TRBV28 and TRBJ1-1, is DVKVTQSSRYLVKRTGEKVFLECVQDMDHENMFWYRQDPGLGLRLIYFSYDVKMKEKGDIPEGYSVSREKKERFSLILESASTNQTSMYLCASSTDRVWGKSEAFFGQGTRLTVV.

This clone occurred a few times. The chain carries TRBV2 and TRBJ1-1; D gene uncertain. Per germline, CDR1 SNHLY and CDR2 FYNNEI. The V end was cut by 7 bases, the J end by 2 bases, with 5 bases between. The CDR3 length is 11 residues. The CDR3 DNA reads TGTGCCAGCATGTATAACACTGAAGCTTTCTTT. Its translation is CASMYNTEAFF.

This chain uses TRBV28 with TRBJ1-5; D is ambiguous. Germline V gene lookup returns CDR1 MDHEN and CDR2 SYDVKM. V lost 4 bases and J lost 4, with 17 bases in between. The CDR3 is 16 amino acids. CDR3 nucleotide sequence: TGTGCCAGCAGTTCCAGGAGGGCGGGAACAAATCAGCCCCAGCATTTT. Translating gives CASSSRRAGTNQPQHF.

This clone has a handful of counts. This sequence joins TRBV3-1 (or the pseudogene TRBV3-2) and TRBJ1-5; a possible D gene is TRBD1 (5 bases). Germline V CDR1 and CDR2: LGHDT, YNNKEL (reference sequence). The CDR3 covers 13 residues. Deletions cut 6 bases from V and 4 bases from J, with 10 bases between. The DNA of the CDR3 is TGTGCCAGCAGTCAGGACAAAAATCAGCCCCAGCATTTT. Protein product: CASSQDKNQPQHF.

This clone has just a few counts. V usage is TRBV5-1 and J usage is TRBJ2-3, with 8 bases that match TRBD2. Trimming took 1 base from V and 5 from J; bases not matched to a gene: 6. Germline lookup yields CDR1 SGHRS and CDR2 YFSETQ. This CDR3 is built from 15 residues. The DNA for the CDR3 is TGCGCCAGCAGCTTGACAGCGGGGGAGGGAGATACGCAGTATTTT. Its protein product is CASSLTAGEGDTQYF. Supplemented by reference TRBV5-1 and TRBJ2-3, the full variable domain reads KAGVTQTPRYLIKTRGQQVTLSCSPISGHRSVSWYQQTPGQGLQFLFEYFSETQRNKGNFPGRFSGRQFSNSRSEMNVSTLELGDSALYLCASSLTAGEGDTQYFGPGTRLTVL.

This sequence joins TRBV7-6 and TRBJ1-2, with TRBD1 as a possible D gene (6 bases). Germline V gives CDR1 SGHVS, CDR2 FNYEAQ. The CDR3 spans 13 residues. V was trimmed by 5 bases and J by 4 bases, leaving 11 bases between them. The CDR3 region is CASSLGRGYGYTF. DNA for the CDR3: TGTGCCAGCAGCCTGGGCAGGGGCTATGGCTACACCTTC.

The gene calls are TRBV5-4 and TRBJ2-3, with D unclear. CDR3 length equals 14 residues. V was pared by 2 bases and J by 3 bases, with 10 bases between. CDR1 and CDR2 (germline): SGHNT, YYREEE (reference sequence). The CDR3 DNA reads as TGTGCCAGCAGCTTAGAACTATTTACAGATACGCAGTATTTT. It specifies CASSLELFTDTQYF.

The chain recombines TRBV7-3 with TRBJ1-1; the D gene is possibly TRBD1 (6 bases). Germline CDR1 reads SGHTA; CDR2 reads FQGTGA. The CDR3 length is 16 residues. Trimming removed 1 base from V and 3 bases from J, with 15 bases in between. CDR3 sequence reads: CASSLIGGTAHTEAFF. Here the CDR3 DNA reads TGTGCCAGCAGCTTAATAGGGGGAACGGCCCACACTGAAGCTTTCTTT.

J is TRBJ1-6 and V is TRBV10-1; 7 bases align to TRBD1. This CDR3 spans 13 amino acids. CDR1 and CDR2 from the germline V gene are WNHNN and SYGVQD (reference sequence). V trimming: 6 bases; J trimming: 9 bases; junction bases outside the gene matches: 5. Written as DNA, the CDR3 is TGCGCCAGCAGCGAATACAGGGGTTCACCCCTCCACTTT. Its protein product is CASSEYRGSPLHF.

The chain has TRBV6-1 and TRBJ1-2; maybe TRBD1 (6 bases). Germline lookup yields CDR1 MNHNS and CDR2 SASEGT. V gave up 1 base and J gave up 8 bases, with 14 bases separating them. The CDR3 is 14 amino acids. The CDR3 protein is CASSEGTDRGGYTF. The DNA of the CDR3 is TGTGCCAGCAGTGAAGGGACAGACCGAGGGGGCTACACCTTC.

The rearrangement joins TRBV6-5 to TRBJ2-7; D might be TRBD2 (5 bases). Germline V gene sequence: CDR1 MNHEY, CDR2 SVGAGI. The CDR3 sequence is 15 residues long. Between the trimmed V and J ends, which lost 0 bases and 6 bases, there was a span of 15 bases. The CDR3 DNA sequence: TGTGCCAGCAGTTACTCCCCCGCTAGCTTACGCGAGCAGTACTTC. Protein product: CASSYSPASLREQYF.

This clone was counted a single time. V is TRBV5-1 and J is TRBJ1-2; weak D call: TRBD1 (5 bases). The V end lost 2 bases, the J end lost 4 bases, and 12 bases lay between the germline ends. The CDR3 sequence is 14 residues long. Germline-derived CDR1 and CDR2 are SGHRS and YFSETQ. CDR3 nucleotides: TGCGCCAGCAGCTTCCAGGGCGAAGCCTATGGCTACACCTTC. Amino acids: CASSFQGEAYGYTF.

The gene calls are TRBV4-2 and TRBJ2-2; 13 bases align to TRBD2. The V gene end was trimmed by 4 bases and the J gene end by 4 bases; junction bases not matched to a gene: 6. The V gene's germline CDR1 is LGHNA and CDR2 YNFKEQ. The CDR3 covers 17 residues. CDR3 sequence (DNA): TGTGCCAGCAGCCGCGGGACTAGCGGGGTGGGCACCGGGGAGCTGTTTTTT. Amino acids: CASSRGTSGVGTGELFF.